This T cell receptor beta chain appears in the sequencing data of a study of T-cell memory formation after mild COVID-19 (dated by TCRdb to the early 2020s). A note on the overall study: TCR sequence clusters from the two donors were found to be largely donor specific. T-cell clones expanding and contracting after mild COVID-19 in a couple of donors were tracked by longitudinal TCRalpha and TCRbeta repertoire sequencing. Two young, previously healthy adult volunteers, one female and one male, were included in the cohort. The full study reports these points: Only a couple of mild cases were covered in the study, and larger cohorts including severe cases with pre-infection samples were considered necessary. Some responding clones were detected in pre-infection memory, suggesting pre-existing cross-reactive memory T cells joined the SARS-CoV-2 response. Contracting CD4+ clones were found mainly in CM and EM memory subsets, while CD8+ clones were enriched in EMRA. Balanced CD4/CD8 phenotypes were observed for clones contracting from day 15 to 85, whereas a bias towards CD4+ was observed for a second wave of clones expanding from day 15 to 37. Whether the second-wave clones peaking on day 37 were SARS-CoV-2 specific was not confirmed.

Ficoll-Paque density gradient centrifugation was used to isolate PBMCs. This sample was sequenced with an Illumina NovaSeq 6000. TCRalpha and TCRbeta cDNA libraries were built by 5'RACE with constant-segment primers, adding sample barcodes and unique molecular identifiers. Trizol reagent was used to extract RNA from every sample. Amplification of the libraries took two PCR steps, and the second step added a second sample barcode plus Illumina TruSeq adapters. The libraries were sequenced on an Illumina NovaSeq using 2 x 150 bp paired-end reads. The source study handled its data this way. Reads were demultiplexed and collapsed into UMI-guided consensus sequences with migec v1.2.7. Using mixcr v2.1.11, UMI consensuses were aligned to TRA and TRB V and J templates and then assembled into clonotypes. A clonotype was counted as expanded or contracted only if both edgeR and NoisET called the change significant, with noise models trained on biological replicates. For edgeR calls, a false discovery rate-adjusted p below 0.01 and a log2 fold-change threshold of 1 were applied. As an exploratory analysis of dynamics, PCA with hierarchical clustering was applied to max-normalized trajectories of the 1000 most abundant clonotypes. The CD4 or CD8 phenotype of responding clones was assigned using the separately sequenced CD4+ and CD8+ repertoires. TCRdb took the public reads, trimmed them with fastp at Q25, ran MiXCR for clone calling and kept in-frame beta chains. Duplicate CDR3 protein sequences are folded into a single record with the most common DNA and genes. TCRdb assigned the V and J calls; the authors' analysis was not used. The table for this sample lists 270,000 or so distinct CDR3 sequences; 16% of them were counted only once. Roughly 21% of the sample is held by the ten biggest clonotypes.

With regard to this clonotype: Its antigen specificity is not known. Qualities for individual bases were not recorded, and no much larger clone is one base off.

The CDR3, cysteine through phenylalanine, is 13 amino acids long. Only the CDR3 portion is preserved as DNA: 39 bases, with reading frame beginning at the first base. For CDR1 and CDR2, the germline V gene (reference sequence) lists LGHDT and YNNKEL. V is clipped by 1 base and J by 1 base, and the sequence between their germline boundaries is 4 bases long. Sample: PBMCs or a T cell subset sorted from them (not recorded which). The source of this sequence is a man younger than 35 who had mild COVID-19 (a few samples of this study predate the infection). The sample titles of this study are shuffled in the database, so cell type and time point are left out; the donor was told from shared clones. The chain links TRBV3-1 with TRBJ1-1; there is no confident call for the D gene. The sequenced DNA is TGTGCCAGCAGCCAAGCCCCGAACACTGAAGCTTTCTTT. This gives the protein CASSQAPNTEAFF.